This passage covers 5 T cell receptor beta chains from one sample sequenced in a study of blood T cell repertoires in COVID-19. Profiled with immunoSEQ multiplex PCR; TCRdb holds only in-frame clones, not every one. The sample consists of 50,000 to 75,000 clones, roughly 80% of them appearing once. Input material: peripheral blood. These receptor sequences come from an elderly woman with active or convalescent COVID-19.

This clone was seen once. The J gene is TRBJ2-7, the V gene TRBV5-1, with D perhaps matching TRBD2 (5 bases). V was shortened by 0 bases and J by 6 bases, with 22 bases between the two germline ends. CDR3 size: 17 residues. Germline assignment: CDR1 SGHRS and CDR2 YFSETQ. The CDR3 nucleotides read TGCGCCAGCAGCTTGGGAGGGAGCTCCAACCAACTGGGCGAGCAGTACTTC. It encodes CASSLGGSSNQLGEQYF.

V is TRBV11-2 and J is TRBJ2-7, with D uncertain. The CDR3 length is 15 residues. The germline V gene has CDR1 SGHAT and CDR2 FQNNGV. With 0 bases removed from V and 1 base from J, the gap between germline ends came to 10 bases. The CDR3 region has the DNA TGTGCCAGCAGCTTAGAGTCTCGAGGTTCCTACGAGCAGTACTTC. Protein: CASSLESRGSYEQYF.

This clone was seen a few times. The chain uses TRBV11-3 and TRBJ2-5; 13 positions agree with TRBD2. The V segment lost 5 bases and the J segment 4 bases; nucleotides outside the gene matches: 10. Germline loops: CDR1 SGHNT, CDR2 YENEEA. CDR3 length equals 17 residues. The CDR3 nucleotides are TGTGCCAGCAGCACAGGACTAGCGGGGGCCCACGTAGAGACCCAGTACTTC. Protein sequence: CASSTGLAGAHVETQYF. The variable domain in full, with the rest retrieved from reference TRBV11-3 and TRBJ2-5, is EAGVVQSPRYKIIEKKQPVAFWCNPISGHNTLYWYLQNLGQGPELLIRYENEEAVDDSQLPKDRFSAERLKGVDSTLKIQPAELGDSAVYLCASSTGLAGAHVETQYFGPGTRLLVL.

This chain links TRBV29-1 with TRBJ1-4; 7 bases match TRBD1. The germline V gene encodes CDR1 SQVTM and CDR2 ANQGSEA. The CDR3 covers 12 residues. V was pared by 5 bases and J by 6 bases, with 3 bases of the junction left unmatched. Written as DNA, the CDR3 is TGCAGCGTTCAGGGGGTGGATGAAAAACTGTTTTTT. Translated, it gives CSVQGVDEKLFF.

CDR3 bases: TGCAGCGTGGCCAGGGGGCGTCTTCAGTTCTTC. Translating gives CSVARGRLQFF. This rearrangement joins TRBV29-1 to TRBJ2-1; 8 nucleotides match TRBD1. This CDR3 is 11 amino acids long. V lost 6 bases, J lost 13 bases, and 8 bases stayed unmatched. Germline CDR1 reads SQVTM; CDR2 reads ANQGSEA.